These T cell receptor beta chains were read from a single sample in a study of post-analysis software for immune sequencing data. From the PCR reads, TCRdb called clonotypes with MiXCR, one entry per CDR3 protein. Among hundreds of thousands of distinct CDR3 sequences listed, 30% were seen once. The sequencing input was blood. Receptors originate from a girl between 10 and 17 years old with multiple sclerosis. Each CDR3 is given with its conserved first and last residue. Fields, in order: CDR3 DNA, CDR3 protein, clone size, D gene, J gene, V gene. The D gene is left open where the match is weak. Size is omitted from some rows. Given values are once, few, many or a class for expanded clones.

CDR3 DNA: TGCGGAACACTCTATTTGGGCAATGAGCAGTTCTTC; CDR3 protein: CGTLYLGNEQFF; clone size: -; D gene: -; J gene: TRBJ2-1; V gene: TRBV29-1
CDR3 DNA: TGCGCCAGCAGCGCGTTCAATACAGATACGCAGTATTTT; CDR3 protein: CASSAFNTDTQYF; clone size: few; D gene: -; J gene: TRBJ2-3; V gene: TRBV5-1
CDR3 DNA: TGTGCCAGCAGCCTAGGGGGTTCCATAGGCAGGACCTACGAGCAGTACTTC; CDR3 protein: CASSLGGSIGRTYEQYF; clone size: many; D gene: -; J gene: TRBJ2-7; V gene: TRBV3-1
CDR3 DNA: TGTAAAGGGGGGGCCTACAATGAGCAGTTCTTC; CDR3 protein: CKGGAYNEQFF; clone size: many; D gene: -; J gene: TRBJ2-1; V gene: TRBV29-1
CDR3 DNA: TGTGCCAGCAGGGAAGACAGGGGGTATAAAGATACGCAGTATTTT; CDR3 protein: CASREDRGYKDTQYF; clone size: once; D gene: TRBD1; J gene: TRBJ2-3; V gene: TRBV13
CDR3 DNA: TGTGCCACCAGTGATGCCAGAGGGATGCAAGAGACCCAGTACTTC; CDR3 protein: CATSDARGMQETQYF; clone size: -; D gene: -; J gene: TRBJ2-5; V gene: TRBV24-1
CDR3 DNA: TGCGGCGGGGGTAGCGGGGTTACAGATACGCAGTATTTT; CDR3 protein: CGGGSGVTDTQYF; clone size: -; D gene: TRBD2; J gene: TRBJ2-3; V gene: TRBV29-1
CDR3 DNA: TGTGCCACCAGTGATTTGAGTCCAGGAGGGGCAGATACGCAGTATTTT; CDR3 protein: CATSDLSPGGADTQYF; clone size: -; D gene: -; J gene: TRBJ2-3; V gene: TRBV24-1
CDR3 DNA: TGTGCCAGCAGTTTATCCGCAGATCTTTCGGGCTACAATGAGCAGTTCTTC; CDR3 protein: CASSLSADLSGYNEQFF; clone size: -; D gene: -; J gene: TRBJ2-1; V gene: TRBV27
CDR3 DNA: TGTGCCAGCAGCTTACGTAGGAGTGGCACAGATACGCAGTATTTT; CDR3 protein: CASSLRRSGTDTQYF; clone size: few; D gene: -; J gene: TRBJ2-3; V gene: TRBV7-9
CDR3 DNA: TGCAGTCGGACGGAACTTGGGGACCTTCAAGAGACCCAGTACTTC; CDR3 protein: CSRTELGDLQETQYF; clone size: -; D gene: -; J gene: TRBJ2-5; V gene: TRBV20-1
CDR3 DNA: TGTGCCAGCAGTCCGGCGGGACAGGAACGATACGAGCAGTACTTC; CDR3 protein: CASSPAGQERYEQYF; clone size: -; D gene: TRBD1; J gene: TRBJ2-7; V gene: TRBV7-8
CDR3 DNA: TGTGCCAGCAGCTCAGGGGAGTTAGGCTACACCTTC; CDR3 protein: CASSSGELGYTF; clone size: many; D gene: -; J gene: TRBJ1-2; V gene: TRBV7-9
CDR3 DNA: TGTGCCAGCAGGTCACAGGGGGCAGTCTATGGCTACACCTTC; CDR3 protein: CASRSQGAVYGYTF; clone size: few; D gene: TRBD1; J gene: TRBJ1-2; V gene: TRBV11-2
CDR3 DNA: TGTGCCAGCAGCCAAGATCTGGGGGTGCAGACCCAGTACTTC; CDR3 protein: CASSQDLGVQTQYF; clone size: few; D gene: -; J gene: TRBJ2-5; V gene: TRBV3-1
CDR3 DNA: TGCGCCAGCAGCTTTGGGACTAGCGGGAGTGGGGCTCAAGAGACCCAGTACTTC; CDR3 protein: CASSFGTSGSGAQETQYF; clone size: few; D gene: TRBD2; J gene: TRBJ2-5; V gene: TRBV5-1
CDR3 DNA: TGTGCCAGCAGTTACTTAGGACAGGGGGCGCGTCAGCCCCAGCATTTT; CDR3 protein: CASSYLGQGARQPQHF; clone size: -; D gene: TRBD1; J gene: TRBJ1-5; V gene: TRBV6-6
CDR3 DNA: TGTGCCAGCAGCTTGGATGGGGCAGGCACAGATACGCAGTATTTT; CDR3 protein: CASSLDGAGTDTQYF; clone size: many; D gene: -; J gene: TRBJ2-3; V gene: TRBV5-5
CDR3 DNA: TGTGCCAGCAGTTTCGGGGTTCAGACTGGAAACACCATATATTTT; CDR3 protein: CASSFGVQTGNTIYF; clone size: once; D gene: -; J gene: TRBJ1-3; V gene: TRBV12-3/TRBV12-4
CDR3 DNA: TGCAGTGCTAGGGAGAAACAGGGGGCTGGCTACACCTTC; CDR3 protein: CSAREKQGAGYTF; clone size: -; D gene: TRBD1; J gene: TRBJ1-2; V gene: TRBV20-1
CDR3 DNA: TGCAGCGTTGCGTCGGACAGGGTTAGGGCTTTCTTT; CDR3 protein: CSVASDRVRAFF; clone size: -; D gene: TRBD1; J gene: TRBJ1-1; V gene: TRBV29-1
CDR3 DNA: TGCGCCAGCAGCTTGGGTTCAGGGGCGGATGAGCAGTTCTTC; CDR3 protein: CASSLGSGADEQFF; clone size: -; D gene: -; J gene: TRBJ2-1; V gene: TRBV5-1
CDR3 DNA: TGTGCCAGCAGAAGGAGGGGGACAGGGGTTAAACAGCCCCAGCATTTT; CDR3 protein: CASRRRGTGVKQPQHF; clone size: -; D gene: TRBD1; J gene: TRBJ1-5; V gene: TRBV9
CDR3 DNA: TGTGCCAGCAGATACAGGGGGGATAGCACAGATACGCAGTATTTT; CDR3 protein: CASRYRGDSTDTQYF; clone size: -; D gene: TRBD1; J gene: TRBJ2-3; V gene: TRBV6-6
CDR3 DNA: TGCAGTGCCCCCAGGGGAGACACTGAAGCTTTCTTT; CDR3 protein: CSAPRGDTEAFF; clone size: -; D gene: -; J gene: TRBJ1-1; V gene: TRBV20-1
CDR3 DNA: TGTGCCAGCTCACCACAGCCGTTTCCGACAGGAACCTACGAGCAGTACTTC; CDR3 protein: CASSPQPFPTGTYEQYF; clone size: -; D gene: -; J gene: TRBJ2-7; V gene: TRBV18
CDR3 DNA: TGTGCCAGCAGCGAGCCGGGACTGACTTACTATGGCTACACCTTC; CDR3 protein: CASSEPGLTYYGYTF; clone size: few; D gene: -; J gene: TRBJ1-2; V gene: TRBV7-2
CDR3 DNA: TGTGCCAGCAGTCCGGAGGTAGCCAAAAACATTCAGTACTTC; CDR3 protein: CASSPEVAKNIQYF; clone size: many; D gene: -; J gene: TRBJ2-4; V gene: TRBV6-6
CDR3 DNA: TGTGCCGGCAGTTTCGGAGGGTTGCCAGGGAACTACAATGAGCAGTTCTTC; CDR3 protein: CAGSFGGLPGNYNEQFF; clone size: few; D gene: -; J gene: TRBJ2-1; V gene: TRBV27
CDR3 DNA: TGTGCCAGCAGCTTCCCCCCCGGGACAGGGACCTATAATTCACCCCTCCACTTT; CDR3 protein: CASSFPPGTGTYNSPLHF; clone size: -; D gene: TRBD1; J gene: TRBJ1-6; V gene: TRBV7-9
CDR3 DNA: TGCAGTGCTAGACCCGGGTCGTCCGAGCAGTTCTTC; CDR3 protein: CSARPGSSEQFF; clone size: -; D gene: -; J gene: TRBJ2-1; V gene: TRBV20-1
CDR3 DNA: TGTGCCACCAGCACACTGTGGGAGACCCAGTACTTC; CDR3 protein: CATSTLWETQYF; clone size: few; D gene: -; J gene: TRBJ2-5; V gene: TRBV15
CDR3 DNA: TGTGCCACCAGCAGAGGCAGGAGGAGGTATGGCTACACCTTC; CDR3 protein: CATSRGRRRYGYTF; clone size: many; D gene: -; J gene: TRBJ1-2; V gene: TRBV15
CDR3 DNA: TGCACCAGCAGCCAAGATCAGGGGGATTACACAGATACGCAGTATTTT; CDR3 protein: CTSSQDQGDYTDTQYF; clone size: -; D gene: TRBD1; J gene: TRBJ2-3; V gene: TRBV4-1
CDR3 DNA: TGTGCCAGCAGCGCCCGACTAGCGGGAGTAGTTGCAGATACGCAGTATTTT; CDR3 protein: CASSARLAGVVADTQYF; clone size: -; D gene: TRBD2; J gene: TRBJ2-3; V gene: TRBV11-2
CDR3 DNA: TGTGCCAGCAGCCCGGGACAGGGGGGCTCTAACTATGGCTACACCTTC; CDR3 protein: CASSPGQGGSNYGYTF; clone size: -; D gene: TRBD1; J gene: TRBJ1-2; V gene: TRBV7-6
CDR3 DNA: TGTGCCAGCAGCCGGGACAGGGCCTCTACAGATACGCAGTATTTT; CDR3 protein: CASSRDRASTDTQYF; clone size: few; D gene: TRBD1; J gene: TRBJ2-3; V gene: TRBV5-5
CDR3 DNA: TGTGCCAGCAGTGACCGAGGACAGGGAGAGACCCAGTACTTC; CDR3 protein: CASSDRGQGETQYF; clone size: few; D gene: TRBD1; J gene: TRBJ2-5; V gene: TRBV2
CDR3 DNA: TGTGCCAGCAGCTTAGCGATTAGCGGGGGGATATACAATGAGCAGTTCTTC; CDR3 protein: CASSLAISGGIYNEQFF; clone size: -; D gene: TRBD2; J gene: TRBJ2-1; V gene: TRBV7-2
CDR3 DNA: TGTGCCATACAGCAGGCGGGGCCGCGGAGCACAGATACGCAGTATTTT; CDR3 protein: CAIQQAGPRSTDTQYF; clone size: few; D gene: -; J gene: TRBJ2-3; V gene: TRBV28
CDR3 DNA: TGTGCCAGCAGTTACTTCCCGAGGGGGGTTGATACTGAAGCTTTCTTT; CDR3 protein: CASSYFPRGVDTEAFF; clone size: once; D gene: -; J gene: TRBJ1-1; V gene: TRBV6-6
CDR3 DNA: TGTGCCAGCTGGGGCGGGAGCCGGGGCCGCGAGCAGTTCTTC; CDR3 protein: CASWGGSRGREQFF; clone size: -; D gene: TRBD2; J gene: TRBJ2-1; V gene: TRBV6-5
CDR3 DNA: TGCAGCGTTGATTCAGGGGCTATAGGTGGCTACACCTTC; CDR3 protein: CSVDSGAIGGYTF; clone size: -; D gene: -; J gene: TRBJ1-2; V gene: TRBV29-1
CDR3 DNA: TGCAGTGCTAGAGATTGGGGGGCCCCTAGCAATCAGCCCCAGCATTTT; CDR3 protein: CSARDWGAPSNQPQHF; clone size: -; D gene: -; J gene: TRBJ1-5; V gene: TRBV20-1
CDR3 DNA: TGTGCCAGCAGGGACAGGGATGGTCAGCCCCAGCATTTT; CDR3 protein: CASRDRDGQPQHF; clone size: few; D gene: TRBD1; J gene: TRBJ1-5; V gene: TRBV6-6
CDR3 DNA: TGCAGCGTCCGAGGGACGGAAGAAAAACTGTTTTTT; CDR3 protein: CSVRGTEEKLFF; clone size: many; D gene: -; J gene: TRBJ1-4; V gene: TRBV29-1
CDR3 DNA: TGCGCCAGCAGCTGGGGGACGGACTATGGCTACACCTTC; CDR3 protein: CASSWGTDYGYTF; clone size: few; D gene: -; J gene: TRBJ1-2; V gene: TRBV5-1
CDR3 DNA: TGTGCCAGCAGCCAAGATCTTCAAGGGGAAGAGACCCAGTACTTC; CDR3 protein: CASSQDLQGEETQYF; clone size: few; D gene: -; J gene: TRBJ2-5; V gene: TRBV3-1
CDR3 DNA: TGTGCCAACAGCCCCCAGGCCGGAGGAGCTTCTTACAATGAGCAGTTCTTC; CDR3 protein: CANSPQAGGASYNEQFF; clone size: few; D gene: -; J gene: TRBJ2-1; V gene: TRBV4-2